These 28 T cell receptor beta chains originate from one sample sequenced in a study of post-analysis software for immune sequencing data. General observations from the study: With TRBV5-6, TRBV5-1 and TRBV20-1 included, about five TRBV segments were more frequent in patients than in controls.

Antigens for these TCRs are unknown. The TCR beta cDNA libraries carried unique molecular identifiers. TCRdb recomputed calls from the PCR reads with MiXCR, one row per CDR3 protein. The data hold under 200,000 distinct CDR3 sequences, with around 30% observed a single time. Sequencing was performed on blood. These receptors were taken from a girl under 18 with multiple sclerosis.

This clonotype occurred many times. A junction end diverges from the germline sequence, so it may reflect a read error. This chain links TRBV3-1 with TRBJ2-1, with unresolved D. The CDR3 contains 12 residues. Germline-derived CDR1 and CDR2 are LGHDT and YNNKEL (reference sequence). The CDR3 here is CASSQDYNEKFF. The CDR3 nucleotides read TGTGCCAGCAGCCAAGACTACAATGAGAAGTTCTTC.

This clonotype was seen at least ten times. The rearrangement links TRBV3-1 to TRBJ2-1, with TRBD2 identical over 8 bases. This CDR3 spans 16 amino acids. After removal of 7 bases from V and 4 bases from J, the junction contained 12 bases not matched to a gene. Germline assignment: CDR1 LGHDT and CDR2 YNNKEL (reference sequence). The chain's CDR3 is CASNPYGTRKYNEQFF. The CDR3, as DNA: TGTGCCAGCAACCCCTACGGGACTAGGAAATACAATGAGCAGTTCTTC.

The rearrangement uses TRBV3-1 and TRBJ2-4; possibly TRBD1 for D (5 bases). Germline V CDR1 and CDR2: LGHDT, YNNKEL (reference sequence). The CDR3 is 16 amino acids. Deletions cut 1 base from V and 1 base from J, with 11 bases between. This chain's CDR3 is CASSQGARAAKNIQYF. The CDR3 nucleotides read TGTGCCAGCAGCCAAGGGGCCAGGGCCGCCAAAAACATTCAGTACTTC.

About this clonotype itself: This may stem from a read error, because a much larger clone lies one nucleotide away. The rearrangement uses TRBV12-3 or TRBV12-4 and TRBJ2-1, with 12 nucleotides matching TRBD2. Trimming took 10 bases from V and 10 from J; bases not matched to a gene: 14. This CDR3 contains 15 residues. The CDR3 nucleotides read TGTGCCAACAGGAGCCCGGGACTAGCGGGCGGAGAGCAGTTCTTC. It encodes CANRSPGLAGGEQFF.

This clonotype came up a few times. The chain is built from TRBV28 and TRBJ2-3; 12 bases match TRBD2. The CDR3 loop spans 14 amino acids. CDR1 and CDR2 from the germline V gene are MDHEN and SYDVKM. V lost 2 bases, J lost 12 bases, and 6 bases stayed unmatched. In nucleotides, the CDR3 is TGTGCCAGCAGTTTACTAGCGGGAGGGACGGAACAGTATTTT. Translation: CASSLLAGGTEQYF.

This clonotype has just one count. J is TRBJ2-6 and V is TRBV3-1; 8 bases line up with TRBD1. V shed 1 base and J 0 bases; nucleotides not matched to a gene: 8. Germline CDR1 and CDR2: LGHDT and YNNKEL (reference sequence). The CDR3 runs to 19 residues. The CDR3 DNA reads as TGTGCCAGCAGCCAAGGTCGTTATGACAGGGGCTCTGGGGCCAACGTCCTGACTTTC. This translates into CASSQGRYDRGSGANVLTF.

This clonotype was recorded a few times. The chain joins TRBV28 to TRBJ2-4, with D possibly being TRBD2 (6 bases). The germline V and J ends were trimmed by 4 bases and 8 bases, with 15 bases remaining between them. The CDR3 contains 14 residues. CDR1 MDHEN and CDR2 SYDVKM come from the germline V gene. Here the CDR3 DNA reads TGTGCCAGCAGTTGGGACTTGGGATCGTACATTCAGTACTTC. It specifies CASSWDLGSYIQYF.

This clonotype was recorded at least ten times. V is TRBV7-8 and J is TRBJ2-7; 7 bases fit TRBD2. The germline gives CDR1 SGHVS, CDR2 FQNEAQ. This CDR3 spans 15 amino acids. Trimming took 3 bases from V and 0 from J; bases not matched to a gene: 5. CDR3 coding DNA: TGTGCCAGCAGCTTCCGGACTAGTAGCTCCTACGAGCAGTACTTC. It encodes CASSFRTSSSYEQYF.

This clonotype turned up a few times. This CDR3 is CASSPPAGSVAGELFF. CDR3 in DNA: TGTGCCAGCAGCCCTCCCGCCGGTTCTGTTGCCGGGGAGCTGTTTTTT. The chain recombines TRBV5-5 with TRBJ2-2, with D uncertain. This CDR3 spans 16 amino acids. Germline lookup yields CDR1 SGHKS and CDR2 YYEKEE (reference sequence). V lost 4 bases and J lost 6, with 19 bases in between. Using reference TRBV5-5 and TRBJ2-2 for the parts outside the CDR3, the full variable domain is DAGVTQSPTHLIKTRGQQVTLRCSPISGHKSVSWYQQVLGQGPQFIFQYYEKEERGRGNFPDRFSARQFPNYSSELNVNALLLGDSALYLCASSPPAGSVAGELFFGEGSRLTVL.

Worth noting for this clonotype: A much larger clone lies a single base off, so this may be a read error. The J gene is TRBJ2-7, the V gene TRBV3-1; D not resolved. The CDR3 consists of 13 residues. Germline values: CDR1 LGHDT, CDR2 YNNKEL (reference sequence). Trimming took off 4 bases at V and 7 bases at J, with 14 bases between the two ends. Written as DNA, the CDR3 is TGTGCCAGCAGCCTTACCAGATACAATGAGCAGTACTTC. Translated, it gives CASSLTRYNEQYF.

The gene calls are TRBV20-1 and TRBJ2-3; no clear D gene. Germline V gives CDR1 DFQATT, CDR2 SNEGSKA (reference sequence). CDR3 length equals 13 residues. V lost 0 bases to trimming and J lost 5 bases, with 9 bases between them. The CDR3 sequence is CSAREDHRDTQYF. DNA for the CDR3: TGCAGTGCTAGAGAAGACCACAGAGATACGCAGTATTTT.

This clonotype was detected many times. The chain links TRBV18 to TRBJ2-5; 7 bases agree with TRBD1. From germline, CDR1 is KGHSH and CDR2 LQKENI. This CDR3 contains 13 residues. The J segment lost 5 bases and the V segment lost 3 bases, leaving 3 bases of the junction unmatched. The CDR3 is CASSPRQGETQYF. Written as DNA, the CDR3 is TGTGCCAGCTCACCGAGACAGGGTGAGACCCAGTACTTC.

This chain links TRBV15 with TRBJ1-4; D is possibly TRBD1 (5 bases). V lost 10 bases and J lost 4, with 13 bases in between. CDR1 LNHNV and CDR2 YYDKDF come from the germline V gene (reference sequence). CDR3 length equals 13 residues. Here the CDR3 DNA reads TGTGCCATTCAGGGTTCGGGTAATGAAAAACTGTTTTTT. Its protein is CAIQGSGNEKLFF.

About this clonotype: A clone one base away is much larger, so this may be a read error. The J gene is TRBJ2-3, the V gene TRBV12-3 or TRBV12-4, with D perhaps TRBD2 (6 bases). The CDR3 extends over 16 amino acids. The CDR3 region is CASSPGRYTSTDAQYF. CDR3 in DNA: TGTGCCAGCAGTCCCGGGAGATATACTAGCACAGATGCGCAGTATTTT.

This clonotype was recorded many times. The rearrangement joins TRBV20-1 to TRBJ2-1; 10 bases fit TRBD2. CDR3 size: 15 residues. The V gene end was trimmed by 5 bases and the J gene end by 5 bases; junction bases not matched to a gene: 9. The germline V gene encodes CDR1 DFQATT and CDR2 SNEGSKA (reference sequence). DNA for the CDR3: TGCAGTGCTCCTGATAGCGGGGGGCCCCACAATGAGCAGTTCTTC. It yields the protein CSAPDSGGPHNEQFF.

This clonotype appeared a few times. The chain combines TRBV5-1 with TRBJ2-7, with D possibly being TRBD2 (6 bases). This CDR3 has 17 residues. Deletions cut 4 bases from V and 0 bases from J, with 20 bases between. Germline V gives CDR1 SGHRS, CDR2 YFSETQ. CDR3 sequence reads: CASSPGLPRPSSYEQYF. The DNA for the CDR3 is TGCGCCAGCAGCCCCGGACTACCTCGACCGAGCTCCTACGAGCAGTACTTC.

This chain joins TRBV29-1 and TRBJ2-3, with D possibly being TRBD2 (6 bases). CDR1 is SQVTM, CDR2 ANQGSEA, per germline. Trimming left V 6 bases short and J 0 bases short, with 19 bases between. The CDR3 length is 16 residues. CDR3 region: CSVAGSPSDSTDTQYF. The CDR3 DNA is TGCAGCGTGGCCGGCTCTCCTAGCGATAGCACAGATACGCAGTATTTT.

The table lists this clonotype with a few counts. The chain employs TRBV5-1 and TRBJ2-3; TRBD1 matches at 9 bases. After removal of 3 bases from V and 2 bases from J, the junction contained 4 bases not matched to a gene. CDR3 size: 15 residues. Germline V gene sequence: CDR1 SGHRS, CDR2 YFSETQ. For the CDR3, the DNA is TGCGCCAGCAGCTGGGGGGACAGGGTCACAGATACGCAGTATTTT. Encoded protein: CASSWGDRVTDTQYF.

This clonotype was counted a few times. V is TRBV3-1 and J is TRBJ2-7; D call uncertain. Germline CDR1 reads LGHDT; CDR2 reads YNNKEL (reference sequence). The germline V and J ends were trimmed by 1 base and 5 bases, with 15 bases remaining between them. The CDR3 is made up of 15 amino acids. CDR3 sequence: CASSQVSVTFHEQYF. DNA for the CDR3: TGTGCCAGCAGCCAAGTCTCAGTAACTTTCCACGAGCAGTACTTC.

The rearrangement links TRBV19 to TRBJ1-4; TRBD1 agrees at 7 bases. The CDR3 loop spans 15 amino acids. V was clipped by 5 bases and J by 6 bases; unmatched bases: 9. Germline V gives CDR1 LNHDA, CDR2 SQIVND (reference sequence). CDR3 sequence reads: CASSLRQGGDEKLFF. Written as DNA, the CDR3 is TGTGCCAGTAGTCTCCGACAGGGAGGTGATGAAAAACTGTTTTTT. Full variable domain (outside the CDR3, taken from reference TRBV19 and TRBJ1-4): DGGITQSPKYLFRKEGQNVTLSCEQNLNHDAMYWYRQDPGQGLRLIYYSQIVNDFQKGDIAEGYSVSREKKESFPLTVTSAQKNPTAFYLCASSLRQGGDEKLFFGSGTQLSVL.

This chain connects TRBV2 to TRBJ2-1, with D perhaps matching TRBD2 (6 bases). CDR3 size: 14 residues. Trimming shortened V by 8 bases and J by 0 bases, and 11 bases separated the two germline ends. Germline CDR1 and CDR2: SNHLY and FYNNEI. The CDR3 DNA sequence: TGTGCCAGCCACCGGGAGAGCTCCTACAATGAGCAGTTCTTC. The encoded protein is CASHRESSYNEQFF.

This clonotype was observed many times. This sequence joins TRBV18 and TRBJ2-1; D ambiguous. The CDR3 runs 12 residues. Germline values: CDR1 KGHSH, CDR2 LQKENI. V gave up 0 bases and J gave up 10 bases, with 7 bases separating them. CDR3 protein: CASSPPGREQFF. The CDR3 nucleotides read TGTGCCAGCTCACCACCCGGACGGGAGCAGTTCTTC. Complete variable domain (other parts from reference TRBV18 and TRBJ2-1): NAGVMQNPRHLVRRRGQEARLRCSPMKGHSHVYWYRQLPEEGLKFMVYLQKENIIDESGMPKERFSAEFPKEGPSILRIQQVVRGDSAAYFCASSPPGREQFFGPGTRLTVL.

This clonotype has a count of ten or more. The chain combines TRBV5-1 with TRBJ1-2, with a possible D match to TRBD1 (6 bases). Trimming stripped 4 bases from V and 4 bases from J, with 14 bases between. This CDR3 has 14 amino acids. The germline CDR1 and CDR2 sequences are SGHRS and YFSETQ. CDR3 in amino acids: CASSPIRDTYGYTF. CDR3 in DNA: TGCGCCAGCAGCCCAATCCGGGACACCTATGGCTACACCTTC. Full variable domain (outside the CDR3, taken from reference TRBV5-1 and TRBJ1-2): KAGVTQTPRYLIKTRGQQVTLSCSPISGHRSVSWYQQTPGQGLQFLFEYFSETQRNKGNFPGRFSGRQFSNSRSEMNVSTLELGDSALYLCASSPIRDTYGYTFGSGTRLTVV.

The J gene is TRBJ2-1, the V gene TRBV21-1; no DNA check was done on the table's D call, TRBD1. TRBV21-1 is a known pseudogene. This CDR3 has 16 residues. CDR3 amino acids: CASSKPPKSSYNEQFF. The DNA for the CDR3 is TGTGCCAGCAGCAAGCCCCCAAAAAGCTCCTACAATGAGCAGTTCTTC.

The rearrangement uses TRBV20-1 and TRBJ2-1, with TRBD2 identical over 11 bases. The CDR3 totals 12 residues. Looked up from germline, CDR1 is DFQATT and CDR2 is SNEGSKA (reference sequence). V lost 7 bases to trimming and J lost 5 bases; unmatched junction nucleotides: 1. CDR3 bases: TGCAGTGTAGCGGGAGGGAACAATGAGCAGTTCTTC. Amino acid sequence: CSVAGGNNEQFF.

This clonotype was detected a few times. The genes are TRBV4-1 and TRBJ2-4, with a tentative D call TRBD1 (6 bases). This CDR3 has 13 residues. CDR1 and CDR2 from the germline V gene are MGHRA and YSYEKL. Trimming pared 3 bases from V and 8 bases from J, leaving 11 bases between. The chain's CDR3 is CASSHMGQDIQYF. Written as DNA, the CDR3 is TGCGCCAGCAGCCATATGGGACAAGACATTCAGTACTTC.

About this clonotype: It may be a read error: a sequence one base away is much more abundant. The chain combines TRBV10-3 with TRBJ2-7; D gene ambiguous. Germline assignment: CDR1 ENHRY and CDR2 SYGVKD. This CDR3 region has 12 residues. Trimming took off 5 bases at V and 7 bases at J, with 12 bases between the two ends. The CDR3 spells CAISLEGNEQYF. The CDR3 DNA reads TGTGCCATCAGTCTAGAAGGGAATGAGCAGTACTTC.

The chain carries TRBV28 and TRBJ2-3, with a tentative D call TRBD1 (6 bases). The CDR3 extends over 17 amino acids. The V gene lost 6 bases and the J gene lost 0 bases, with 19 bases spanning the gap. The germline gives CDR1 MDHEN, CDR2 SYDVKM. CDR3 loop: CASSHRRQAPSTDTQYF. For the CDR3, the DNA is TGTGCCAGCAGCCACCGTCGACAGGCCCCTAGCACAGATACGCAGTATTTT.